The clone carrying this T cell receptor beta chain appeared a few times. Germline-derived CDR1 and CDR2 are DFQATT and SNEGSKA (reference sequence). The CDR3 spans 13 residues. V gave up 6 bases and J gave up 7 bases, with 17 bases separating them. These data originate in a study of response to subunit inactivated influenza vaccine. TCRdb reprocessed the RT-PCR reads with MiXCR, giving one entry per CDR3 protein. The table has just under 550,000 distinct CDR3 sequences, under 30% seen once. This sample was shared with a second study, whose subject was T cells expressing NK-cell markers. That source adds: Production of TCR beta cDNA relied on 5'RACE template switching with UMIs. One observes that, in several donors, these clonotypes were also the leading ones within the CD3+CD56-NKG2C+ fraction. What remained unclear was the HCMV specificity of expanded NKG2C+ T cell clones.

The chain recombines TRBV20-1 with TRBJ2-3, with no clear D. Sequences were derived from CD4+ T cells sorted from PBMCs, sampled approximately 12 days after vaccination. The receptor was isolated from a man aged 45-65 years who received an inactivated influenza vaccine. CDR3 sequence: CSANIERTNTQYF. The CDR3 region has the DNA TGCAGTGCAAACATCGAACGTACGAATACGCAGTATTTT.